The entry below describes one T cell receptor beta chain. Its antigen is undetermined. No donor was unhealthy or non-Caucasian. Germline CDR1 reads MDHEN; CDR2 reads SYDVKM. CDR3 length equals 17 residues. Trimming took 6 bases from V and 5 from J; bases not matched to a gene: 14. One entry per CDR3 protein results from TCRdb running MiXCR on the 5' RACE reads. The profile shows 300,000 or so distinct CDR3 sequences, 7.5% to 9.5% of them singletons. The data derive from a study of identical twins. Broader study findings: There was more out-of-frame TCR alpha sharing in monozygotic twins than models estimated. Invariant T cells like MAIT and iNKT could partly confound the zero-insertion analyses.

The data were also submitted as part of a second study, on yellow fever vaccine responses in identical twins.

This sequence originates from a woman aged 18-29 years in good health. J is TRBJ2-1 and V is TRBV28; TRBD1 matches 9 bases. Sequencing was done on a sample of CD8+ T cells sorted from blood. The CDR3 DNA reads TGTGCCAGCAGCCTTCCCTATGGGGACAGGGCTCACAATGAGCAGTTCTTC. This gives the protein CASSLPYGDRAHNEQFF.